The TCR beta chain under discussion was sequenced for a study of circulating CD8 cells and anti-PD-1 response in melanoma. Sorting of live CD3+CD8+TCRalphabeta+ cells by PD-1 and/or TIGIT gave four subsets. Each library started from about 14 ng of total RNA using the QIAseq Immune Repertoire TCR panel. Via MiXCR, TCRdb re-called the reads, giving one row per CDR3 protein. The repertoire has 2,000 to 2,500 distinct CDR3 sequences, 5% to 8% of them found once; the top ten carry about 2.8%. This clonotype rates as large. The material sequenced was CD8+ T cells from PBMCs, taken at baseline or after one month of anti-PD-1 therapy (not recorded which). The receptor comes from a human donor with melanoma.

The CDR3 loop is CASSPPGHNTGELFF. CDR3 nucleotide sequence: TGTGCCAGCAGCCCTCCGGGACATAACACCGGGGAGCTGTTTTTT. This sequence joins TRBV5-4 and TRBJ2-2, with D maybe TRBD1 (6 bases). Trimming removed 4 bases at V and 2 bases at J, with 12 bases between. From germline, CDR1 is SGHNT and CDR2 YYREEE (reference sequence). The CDR3 spans 15 residues.